Reported below is one T cell receptor beta chain. Its antigen is still unknown. Per-base quality was not reported, and no clone a single base away is much larger than it. This record belongs to a study of cytomegalovirus exposure and HLA in healthy donors (TCRdb year 2017). Regarding the research as a whole: According to an earlier analysis of 587 of the donors, 150 million to 200 million T cells yielded 90 million to 140 million unique TCR beta sequences and approximately 300 Gb of sequence data. The aim of the study was to test whether cataloging public T cell receptors could identify signatures of past pathogen exposure. HLA typing covered class I and class II loci at four-digit resolution. A later analysis re-examined previously published TCR beta repertoires from over 500 donors and added high-resolution HLA genotyping to investigate patterns of TCR occurrence. In an earlier analysis of over 550 of the donors, high-throughput TCR beta sequencing was used to judge whether each TCR beta V gene segment behaved as functional or pseudogenic. A later genetic analysis used genome-wide SNP genotypes for about 60% of the roughly 700 donors, treating that subset as a discovery cohort. Typing coverage differed by locus: A, B, C, DRB1 and DQB1 were typed in about 620-630 donors, DQA1 in about 500, DPA1 in some 570, and DPB1 in approximately 450. Among the 398 genotyped donors, 75% to 90% belonged to the genetic ancestry cluster associated with self-reported Caucasian donors. A separate validation cohort of 100 to 150 different subjects was used in addition to the roughly 640-subject first cohort. Among around 400 genotyped donors of the cohort, an average of 235,054 unique TCR beta nucleotide sequences were sequenced per donor, around 20% of them non-productive. Donor age, sex, ethnicity and CMV serostatus were collected together with the repertoire data. The later analysis used no new phenotypic data to find candidate immune exposures, relying instead on TCR beta sequences and their occurrence across donors. The T cell repertoires of 666 subjects were profiled by immunosequencing and related to cytomegalovirus serostatus. To predict cytomegalovirus infection status, the study combined high-throughput TCR immunosequencing, statistical association of individual TCRs with disease status, and machine learning. All discovery cohort repertoires had been generated using a single sequencing platform. About 5 DR-DQ haplotypes were handled as single units for association and clustering, since linkage in the cohort was strong. An early release that covered fewer than 750 HLA-typed donors contained about 300 gigabases of sequencing data and about 93 million unique TCR sequences. Results the study describes overall, beyond this receptor: Correlated functional status among segregating V segments might be attributable to linkage disequilibrium, but an unknown experimental factor could not be ruled out. Presence/absence analyses assumed roughly uniform sequencing depth across donors, an assumption that may not hold. A later analysis associated about 16,000 TCR beta sequences with specific HLA alleles at a false discovery rate of 0.05. In a later analysis, most CMV-associated TCR beta chains were found to appear HLA-restricted, with HLA associations seemingly driven largely by CMV exposure. In a later analysis, TCR association rates were found to vary across HLA loci, with the most associated TCRs seen for DRB1 alleles and the fewest for HLA-C alleles. A total of fewer than 200 TCR beta chains were listed by the study as associated with cytomegalovirus. Because counts were too low, approximately 15 rarely observed V segments, including chromosome 9 orphons, were excluded from the earlier analysis of about 500 of the donors. Three of the identified cytomegalovirus-associated TCR beta chains were confirmed in vitro to be specific for cytomegalovirus antigens. Only TCR beta chains were sequenced in this cohort, and the absence of alpha or paired-chain data limited detectable features. When HLA alleles, especially DR and DQ, strongly co-occurred, TCR associations were difficult to assign to individual alleles. The classifier was reported to diagnose cytomegalovirus status with high specificity and sensitivity in both the original and validation cohorts. In a later analysis, several top co-occurrence clusters were reported to appear linked to parvovirus B19, influenza, CMV and Epstein-Barr virus. Most TCR sequences were observed very rarely across donors, whereas some public TCRs were present in many individuals. According to the authors, the approach could potentially be generalized to other disease states and immunological phenotypes. Because the 87-base-pair reads could not distinguish some IMGT-functional V segments, including TRBV6-2 and TRBV6-3, those segments were excluded. In a later analysis, HLA-associated TCR beta chains showed more clonal expansion and lower generation probabilities than non-associated chains that were equally common. A further reported finding was that TCR beta sequences accurately predicted the HLA-A and HLA-B alleles for most subjects in the first cohort. In an earlier analysis of 500 to 650 of the donors, most TCR beta V segments appeared in productive rearrangements about 90% or about 30% of the time, broadly matching IMGT annotations. The sequencing pipeline was judged likely to have produced a cluster of highly shared sequence variants as a technical artifact. Compared with the roughly 700-donor mean, donors in an Asian-associated ancestry cluster had fewer N-insertions in productive TCRs, according to a later genetic analysis. A later genetic analysis associated a missense DCLRE1C variant with V-gene and J-gene trimming of TCR beta chains, and an independent cohort replicated the association. Because HLA typing was missing for some donors at each locus, association tests included only the typed subset. CMV serostatus was the only immune exposure information available for the cohort.

The cohort comprised fewer than 750 healthy bone marrow donors. Cohort members were all nominally healthy when sampled, although unrecorded immune exposures were likely present. The donor tested CMV seropositive and was one of the 289 seropositive cohort members. Every donor gave a peripheral blood sample, and the peripheral blood mononuclear cells from that sample were used for TCR beta sequencing. Genomic DNA was extracted from the blood cell samples with the Qiagen DNeasy Blood Extraction Kit. From cysteine to phenylalanine, the CDR3 is 13 amino acids long. CDR3 DNA only is kept here, 39 bases in frame from base 1. As encoded in the germline V gene (reference sequence), CDR1 is GTSNPN while CDR2 is SVGIG. Unmatched junction bases come to 3, with V trimmed by 4 bases and J by 4 bases. The library was produced with the immunoSEQ multiplex PCR assay. For the multiplex PCR, a mixture combining 60 forward primers for TCR Vbeta segments and 13 reverse primers for TCR Jbeta segments was used. Amplification of the CDR3 region of rearranged TCR beta genes was performed with a multiplex PCR assay on genomic DNA. Amplified TCR beta libraries were sequenced as 87-base-pair reads on the Illumina HiSeq System. Processing in the source paper ran as follows. Across the roughly 600 repertoires, a later analysis counted tens of millions of unique TCR beta chains, approximately 12 million of which were shared by at least two donors. To remove PCR and sequencing errors, raw reads were error-corrected and collapsed into unique sequences using a nearest-neighbor algorithm that merged closely related sequences. V, D and J gene segments were assigned by aligning CDR3 sequences to IMGT reference sequences. Each retained sequence needed at least a six-nucleotide match to both a V gene segment and a J gene segment. Rearrangements were classified as productive when the CDR3 lacked stop codons and remained in frame with V and J, and all other rearrangements were classified as non-productive. Following IMGT convention, CDR3 was defined as the stretch from the second conserved V-encoded cysteine to the conserved J-encoded phenylalanine. In an earlier analysis of around 600 of the donors, sequences lacking an unambiguous match to a single V gene segment were excluded. An earlier analysis of 450 to 650 of the donors called V segments functional above 56.7% productive rearrangements and segregating when the between-donor standard deviation exceeded 5%. A statistical classification framework was built to diagnose cytomegalovirus status from the catalog of TCR beta chain sequences. In a later analysis, TCR nucleotide sequences were compared against IMGT/GENE-DB human TR gene sequences so that V and J genes could be assigned. Using the TCRdist pipeline, a later analysis assigned CDR3 sequences along with most-parsimonious VDJ recombination scenarios. A later analysis defined each TCR beta chain by its CDR3 amino acid sequence plus V-gene family, and excluded reads lacking a unique V-gene family. To address suspected cross-contamination and a sequencing artifact, a later analysis removed over 500 highly shared, low-generation-probability nucleotide sequences. In a later analysis, a clonal expansion index was calculated for each public chain from normalized within-repertoire ranks of inferred template counts. In a later analysis, generation probabilities were computed using a VDJ recombination model fitted to out-of-frame rearrangements, and the results were checked against IGoR. In a later analysis, TCR-TCR, TCR-HLA and TCR-CMV co-occurrence was scored with hypergeometric tests, and a repertoire-size bias correction was applied to TCR pairs. False discovery rates were estimated in a later analysis by permuting HLA or CMV assignments 20 times. In a later analysis, co-occurring TCRs were grouped with DBSCAN, and TCRdist sequence similarity was added when clustering was performed within HLA-allele-positive subsets. Repertoires with fewer than 30,000 or more than 120,000 public chains were left out of co-occurrence clustering, as were a handful of repertoires with anomalous nucleotide sharing. Sourced from immuneACCESS, this table was stored by TCRdb with only in-frame sequences that have V and J called. A share of the clones is absent; for the studies checked, an unresolved V gene accounts for under half, and the remainder has no known explanation. That table gives V, J and clone size, and the DNA gave D and trimming. A total of approximately 180,000 clones appear in this sample, over 70% of them only once. The biggest ten clones account for approximately 1.3% of the sample.

Sequencing was done on a sample of PBMCs. This receptor was identified in a woman aged 30 to 39 in good health and CMV-seropositive. Recombination linked TRBV30 to TRBJ2-1; the junction holds 8 bases that match TRBD2. At the DNA level, the sequence is TGTGCCTGGAATCGGGGGGGTTACAATGAGCAGTTCTTC. Translated, it gives CAWNRGGYNEQFF. The full variable domain, with segments outside the CDR3 supplied by the reference TRBV30 and TRBJ2-1 proteins, appears as SQTIHQWPATLVQPVGSPLSLECTVEGTSNPNLYWYRQAAGRGLQLLFYSVGIGQISSEVPQNLSASRPQDRQFILSSKKLLLSDSGFYLCAWNRGGYNEQFFGPGTRLTVL.